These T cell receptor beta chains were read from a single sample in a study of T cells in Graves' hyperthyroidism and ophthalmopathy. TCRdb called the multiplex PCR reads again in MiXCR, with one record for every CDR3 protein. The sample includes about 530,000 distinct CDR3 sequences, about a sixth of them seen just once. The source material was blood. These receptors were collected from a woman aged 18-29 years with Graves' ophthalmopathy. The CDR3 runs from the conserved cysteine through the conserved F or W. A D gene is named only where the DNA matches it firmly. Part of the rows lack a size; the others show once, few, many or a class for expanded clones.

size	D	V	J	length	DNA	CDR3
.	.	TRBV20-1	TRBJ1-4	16	TGCAGTGCTAGAGGGGACGAGGGACTCATTAATGAAAAACTGTTTTTT	CSARGDEGLINEKLFF
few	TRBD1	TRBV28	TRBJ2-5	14	TGTGCCAGCAGTGTACCGGGACAGCAAGAGACCCAGTACTTC	CASSVPGQQETQYF
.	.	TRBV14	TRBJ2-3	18	TGTGCCAGCAGCCAAGACCAAACCGGAGCTCTTTTGGCAGATACGCAGTATTTT	CASSQDQTGALLADTQYF
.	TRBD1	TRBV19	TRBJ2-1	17	TGTGCCAGTAGTATATTCATGGGGCAGGGGGCCTACAATGAGCAGTTCTTC	CASSIFMGQGAYNEQFF
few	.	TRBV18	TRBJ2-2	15	TGTGCCAGCTCACTCCGGGACATCAACACCGGGGAGCTGTTTTTT	CASSLRDINTGELFF
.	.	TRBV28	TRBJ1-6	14	TGTGCCAGCAGTTTGGGCCGGGACACCACACCCCTCCACTTT	CASSLGRDTTPLHF
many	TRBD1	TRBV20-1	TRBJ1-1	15	TGCAGTGCGACAGACAGGGACTCTTGGGACACTGAAGCTTTCTTT	CSATDRDSWDTEAFF
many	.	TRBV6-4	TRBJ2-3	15	TGTGCCAGCAGTGACTCGGGGGAGCCCACAGATACGCAGTATTTT	CASSDSGEPTDTQYF
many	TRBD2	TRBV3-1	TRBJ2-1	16	TGTGCCAGCAGCCAAGGAGCCAGCGGGGGGGCACGAGAGCAGTTCTTC	CASSQGASGGAREQFF
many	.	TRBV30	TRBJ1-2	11	TGTGCCTGGAGCGTGGGTGGAGGCTACACCTTC	CAWSVGGGYTF
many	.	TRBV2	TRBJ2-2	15	TGTGCCAGCATTGGAGGACAGAAATATACCGGGGAGCTGTTTTTT	CASIGGQKYTGELFF
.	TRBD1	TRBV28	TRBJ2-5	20	TGTGCCAGCAGTTTGATTGGGTGGACAGGGGGCGCAGGATACGGGGAGACCCAGTACTTC	CASSLIGWTGGAGYGETQYF
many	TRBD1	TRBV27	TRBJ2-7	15	TGTGCCAGCAGAATGGGACAGGGGGTGATCTACGAGCAGTACTTC	CASRMGQGVIYEQYF
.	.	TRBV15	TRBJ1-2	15	TGTGCCACCAGCAGAGATCGGGGCAGGGGCTATGGCTACACCTTC	CATSRDRGRGYGYTF
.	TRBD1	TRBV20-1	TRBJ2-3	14	TGCAGTGCTAGTCAGGGGGCGGGCACAGATACGCAGTATTTT	CSASQGAGTDTQYF
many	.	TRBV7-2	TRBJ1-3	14	TGTGCCAGCAGCTTAGCGCGGGGCGGAAACACCATATATTTT	CASSLARGGNTIYF
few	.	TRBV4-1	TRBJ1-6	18	TGCGCCAGCAGCCGAATTCCGGGACACACTTGGGCTAATTCACCCCTCCACTTT	CASSRIPGHTWANSPLHF
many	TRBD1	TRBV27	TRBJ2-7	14	TGTGCCAGCAGTTTAGGACAGGGAGGCTACGAGCAGTACTTC	CASSLGQGGYEQYF
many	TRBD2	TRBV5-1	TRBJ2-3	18	TGCGCCAGCAGCGAGGGACTAGCGGATCAATTTAGCACAGATACGCAGTATTTT	CASSEGLADQFSTDTQYF
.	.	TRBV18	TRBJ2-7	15	TGTGCCAGCTCACCTCCGGGACAGCGGGACTACGAGCAGTACTTC	CASSPPGQRDYEQYF
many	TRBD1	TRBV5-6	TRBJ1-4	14	TGTGCCACCCGGGACAGGGAACGGAATGAAAAACTGTTTTTT	CATRDRERNEKLFF
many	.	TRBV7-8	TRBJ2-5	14	TGTGCCAGCAGCGGAAGTAGCGGAGGAGAGACCCAGTACTTC	CASSGSSGGETQYF
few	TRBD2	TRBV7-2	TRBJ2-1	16	TGTGCCAGCAGCAGGCGAGCGGGAGCAGGGTTCGATGAGCAGTTCTTC	CASSRRAGAGFDEQFF
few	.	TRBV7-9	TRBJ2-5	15	TGTGCCAGCAGCCCCGGGTCGGGGAACCAAGAGACCCAGTACTTC	CASSPGSGNQETQYF
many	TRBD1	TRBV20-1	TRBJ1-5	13	TGCAGTGCTACCGACAGGGATGGTCAGCCCCAGCATTTT	CSATDRDGQPQHF
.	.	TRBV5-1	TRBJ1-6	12	TGCGCCAGCAGCTTGGTGGGGTCACCCCTCCACTTT	CASSLVGSPLHF
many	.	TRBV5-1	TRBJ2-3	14	TGCGCCAGCAGCACAACGGGGGTTAGAGATACGCAGTATTTT	CASSTTGVRDTQYF
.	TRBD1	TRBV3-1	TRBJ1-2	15	TGTGCCAGCAGCTCCATAAGAGGGACAGCCTATGGCTACACCTTC	CASSSIRGTAYGYTF
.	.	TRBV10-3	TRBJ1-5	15	TGTGCCATCAGTGTAGTAGGAGGGGGTGGTCAGCCCCAGCATTTT	CAISVVGGGGQPQHF
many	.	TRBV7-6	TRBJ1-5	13	TGTGCCAGCAGCTCGACAGAGTCTCAGCCCCAGCATTTT	CASSSTESQPQHF
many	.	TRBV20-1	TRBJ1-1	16	TGCAGTGCTAGACCCCTGGTTGGCTCGAGGGGCACTGAAGCTTTCTTT	CSARPLVGSRGTEAFF
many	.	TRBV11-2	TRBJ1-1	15	TGTGCCAGCAGCTTAACTAGGGAGATGAACACTGAAGCTTTCTTT	CASSLTREMNTEAFF
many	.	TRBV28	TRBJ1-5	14	TGTGCCAGCAGTTTACGGGACGGAAATCAGCCCCAGCATTTT	CASSLRDGNQPQHF
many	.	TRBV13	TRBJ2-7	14	TGTGCCAGCAGCTTAGGGGGCAGGGCGGGCGAGCAGTACTTC	CASSLGGRAGEQYF
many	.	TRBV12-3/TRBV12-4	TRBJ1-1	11	TGTGCCAGCAGGCAGAACACTGAAGCTTTCTTT	CASRQNTEAFF
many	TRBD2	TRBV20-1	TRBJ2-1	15	TGCAGTGCTCGGACTAGCGGAATTACCTACAATGAGCAGTTCTTC	CSARTSGITYNEQFF
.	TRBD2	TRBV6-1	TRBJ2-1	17	TGTGCCAGCAGCCCATCACTAGCGGGAGGTAGGGACAATGAGCAGTTCTTC	CASSPSLAGGRDNEQFF
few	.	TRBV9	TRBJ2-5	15	TGTGCCAGCAGCGTAGGGATGTTATCGTCGGAGACCCAGTACTTC	CASSVGMLSSETQYF
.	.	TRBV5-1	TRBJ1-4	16	TGCGCCAGCAGCTTAGGGGGTACCTCAACTAATGAAAAACTGTTTTTT	CASSLGGTSTNEKLFF
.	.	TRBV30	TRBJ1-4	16	TGTGCCTGGAGTTGGACACTGGGCAGAAGAAATGAAAAACTGTTTTTT	CAWSWTLGRRNEKLFF
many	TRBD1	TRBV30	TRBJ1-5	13	TGTGCCTGGAGTCAGGGGGAAGGTCAGCCCCAGCATTTT	CAWSQGEGQPQHF
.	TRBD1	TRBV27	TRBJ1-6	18	TGTGCCAGCAGTTTATCCCCAGGGGGGGCCTTTCGGAATTCACCCCTCCACTTT	CASSLSPGGAFRNSPLHF
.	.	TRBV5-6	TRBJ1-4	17	TGTGCCAGCAGCTCGGACACCTACCCTGCAACTAATGAAAAACTGTTTTTT	CASSSDTYPATNEKLFF
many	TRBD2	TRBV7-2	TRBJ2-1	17	TGTGCCAGCAGCAAGAGACTAGCGGGAGGCCAGAACAATGAGCAGTTCTTC	CASSKRLAGGQNNEQFF
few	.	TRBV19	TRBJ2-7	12	TGTGCCAGTAGTGGATGGACTCTCGAGCAGTACTTC	CASSGWTLEQYF
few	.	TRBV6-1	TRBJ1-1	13	TGTGCCAGTTTCTTCGCGGGGGGCACTGAAGCTTTCTTT	CASFFAGGTEAFF
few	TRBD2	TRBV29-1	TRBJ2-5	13	TGCAGCGTTCATACGGGGGGGCAAGAGACCCAGTACTTC	CSVHTGGQETQYF